The 20 T cell receptor beta chains below all came from one sample that was sequenced in a study of siplizumab effects on memory and regulatory T cells. Repertoires were generated with immunoSEQ multiplex PCR, while TCRdb's copy carries only in-frame clones and drops some. The profile shows 94,000 or so clones, around 95% of them singletons. The sample consisted of naive CD4+ T cells sorted from blood. These receptors were collected from a human donor in good health.

The genes are TRBV7-9 and TRBJ2-7; 11 bases align to TRBD2. Looked up from germline, CDR1 is SEHNR and CDR2 is FQNEAQ (reference sequence). The CDR3 is made up of 16 amino acids. V gave up 5 bases and J gave up 3 bases; unmatched junction bases: 9. The CDR3: CASSPPGTSGIYEQYF. In DNA form, the CDR3 reads TGTGCCAGCAGCCCGCCCGGGACTAGCGGCATCTACGAGCAGTACTTC.

The rearrangement uses TRBV7-2 and TRBJ2-7; D is possibly TRBD1 or TRBD2 (6 bases each). V gave up 1 base and J gave up 3 bases, with 19 bases separating them. CDR3 length equals 17 residues. Germline CDR1 reads SGHTA; CDR2 reads FQGNSA. The CDR3 reads CASSLGRGRNDGYEQYF. The CDR3 DNA reads as TGTGCCAGCAGCTTAGGTCGGGGGCGAAACGACGGCTACGAGCAGTACTTC.

The genes are TRBV19 and TRBJ2-1; a weak D match, TRBD1 (6 bases). V lost 4 bases and J 4 bases, leaving 11 bases between the germline ends. The V gene's germline CDR1 is LNHDA and CDR2 SQIVND (reference sequence). The CDR3 has 14 amino acids. The CDR3 loop reads CASSTTGTYNEQFF. The DNA of the CDR3 is TGTGCCAGTAGTACAACCGGGACATACAATGAGCAGTTCTTC.

The chain links TRBV18 to TRBJ2-7, with TRBD2 as a possible D gene (6 bases). Trimming removed 0 bases from V and 3 bases from J, with 9 bases in between. Per germline, CDR1 KGHSH and CDR2 LQKENI. The CDR3 is 14 residues long. The CDR3 DNA follows: TGTGCCAGCTCACCACCGGGGAGGCTCTACGAGCAGTACTTC. This encodes CASSPPGRLYEQYF.

The chain joins TRBV6-5 to TRBJ1-3; D unresolved. Germline V gives CDR1 MNHEY, CDR2 SVGAGI. Trimming removed 4 bases from V and 4 bases from J, with 11 bases in between. There are 14 residues in the CDR3. In DNA form, the CDR3 reads TGTGCCAGCAGTTCCGTCAATACAGGAAACACCATATATTTT. Translation gives CASSSVNTGNTIYF.

The chain links TRBV19 to TRBJ1-2, with TRBD1 identical over 10 bases. Per the germline V gene, CDR1 is LNHDA and CDR2 is SQIVND (reference sequence). Trimming at V came to 4 bases and at J to 1 base, leaving 6 bases not matched to a gene. The CDR3 contains 16 residues. The CDR3 bases are TGTGCCAGTAGTACCCTGAGGACAGGGGGTAACTATGGCTACACCTTC. Its translation is CASSTLRTGGNYGYTF. Full variable domain (missing parts from reference TRBV19 and TRBJ1-2): DGGITQSPKYLFRKEGQNVTLSCEQNLNHDAMYWYRQDPGQGLRLIYYSQIVNDFQKGDIAEGYSVSREKKESFPLTVTSAQKNPTAFYLCASSTLRTGGNYGYTFGSGTRLTVV.

This sequence joins TRBV5-1 and TRBJ2-7, with 10 bases that match TRBD2. Losses at the gene ends were 2 bases for V and 0 bases for J; bases not matched to a gene: 5. The CDR3 is 16 residues long. Looked up from germline, CDR1 is SGHRS and CDR2 is YFSETQ. CDR3 region: CASSFLIAGGSYEQYF. Written as DNA, the CDR3 is TGCGCCAGCAGCTTCCTAATAGCGGGGGGCTCCTACGAGCAGTACTTC.

V and J are TRBV19 and TRBJ1-1; 7 nucleotides align to TRBD1. Germline CDR1 LNHDA, CDR2 SQIVND (reference sequence). This CDR3 has 14 residues. Trimming cost V 2 bases and J 7 bases; bases outside gene matches: 7. The CDR3 is CASSIPRGGREAFF. CDR3 in DNA: TGTGCCAGTAGTATACCCAGGGGGGGGCGTGAAGCTTTCTTT. The entire variable domain, with the rest obtained from reference TRBV19 and TRBJ1-1, is as follows: DGGITQSPKYLFRKEGQNVTLSCEQNLNHDAMYWYRQDPGQGLRLIYYSQIVNDFQKGDIAEGYSVSREKKESFPLTVTSAQKNPTAFYLCASSIPRGGREAFFGQGTRLTVV.

The table lists this clone with a count of one. J is TRBJ2-2 and V is TRBV7-2; 15 nucleotides agree with TRBD2. The CDR3 sequence is 17 residues long. The V and J ends lost 3 bases and 6 bases, in that order; junction bases with no gene match: 5. CDR1 is SGHTA, CDR2 FQGNSA, per germline. The CDR3 protein is CASSFWTSGGAPGELFF. The DNA of the CDR3 is TGTGCCAGCAGCTTTTGGACTAGCGGGGGGGCCCCCGGGGAGCTGTTTTTT. The full variable domain, rest sourced from reference TRBV7-2 and TRBJ2-2, is GAGVSQSPSNKVTEKGKDVELRCDPISGHTALYWYRQSLGQGLEFLIYFQGNSAPDKSGLPSDRFSAERTGGSVSTLTIQRTQQEDSAVYLCASSFWTSGGAPGELFFGEGSRLTVL.

The V call is TRBV18, the J call TRBJ1-5; 11 nucleotides match TRBD1. Germline CDR1 reads KGHSH; CDR2 reads LQKENI. The CDR3 length is 16 residues. V shed 2 bases and J 6 bases; nucleotides not matched to a gene: 6. The CDR3 DNA follows: TGTGCCAGCTCACCAATGGGGACAGGGGGGAGTCAGCCCCAGCATTTT. Translating gives CASSPMGTGGSQPQHF.

This CDR3 reads CASSDMDRDTQYF. CDR3 bases: TGTGCCAGCAGTGACATGGACAGGGACACGCAGTATTTT. This chain uses TRBV6-1 with TRBJ2-3; TRBD1 agrees at 8 bases. From germline, CDR1 is MNHNS and CDR2 SASEGT. The CDR3 has 13 amino acids. The J segment lost 9 bases and the V segment lost 3 bases, leaving 5 bases of the junction unmatched.

The CDR3 bases are TGTGCCAGCAGACTTAACAGGGGGCTTGGAAACACCATATATTTT. This translates into CASRLNRGLGNTIYF. The chain carries TRBV6-5 and TRBJ1-3; 9 bases agree with TRBD1. V was clipped by 6 bases and J by 3 bases; unmatched bases: 6. This CDR3 region has 15 residues. Germline CDR1 reads MNHEY; CDR2 reads SVGAGI.

The chain is built from TRBV5-4 and TRBJ2-3, with D tentatively TRBD1 (5 bases). The V end lost 2 bases, the J end lost 1 base, and 14 bases lay between the germline ends. CDR3 length: 16 amino acids. CDR1 is SGHNT, CDR2 YYREEE, per germline (reference sequence). CDR3 in amino acids: CASSLKGIWGTDTQYF. In DNA, the CDR3 is TGTGCCAGCAGCTTAAAGGGGATTTGGGGCACAGATACGCAGTATTTT.

This rearrangement joins TRBV7-6 to TRBJ2-7; 8 bases are a match to TRBD2. V lost 4 bases to trimming and J lost 0 bases; unmatched junction nucleotides: 11. The CDR3 has 17 amino acids. CDR1 and CDR2 (germline): SGHVS, FNYEAQ. This CDR3 is CASSSSSGVGYSYEQYF. CDR3 DNA: TGTGCCAGCAGCTCCAGTAGCGGGGTGGGCTACTCCTACGAGCAGTACTTC. The complete variable domain, with remaining parts taken from reference TRBV7-6 and TRBJ2-7, reads GAGVSQSPRYKVTKRGQDVALRCDPISGHVSLYWYRQALGQGPEFLTYFNYEAQQDKSGLPNDRFSAERPEGSISTLTIQRTEQRDSAMYRCASSSSSGVGYSYEQYFGPGTRLTVT.

Notes on this clone: Germline is not matched at one junction end, which may reflect a read error. The chain recombines TRBV13 with TRBJ2-3; TRBD1 matches 8 bases. Per germline, CDR1 PRHDT and CDR2 FYEKMQ (reference sequence). This CDR3 has 15 residues. The CDR3 DNA reads TGTGCCAACAGCTTAAGTCAGGGGGCGTTCGATACGCAGTATTTT. Its protein is CANSLSQGAFDTQYF.

The genes are TRBV5-1 and TRBJ1-1; a weak D match, TRBD1 (5 bases). There are 12 residues in the CDR3. Germline V gives CDR1 SGHRS, CDR2 YFSETQ. V was shortened by 0 bases and J by 6 bases, with 6 bases between the two germline ends. The CDR3 sequence is CASSLVGPEAFF. The CDR3 nucleotides are TGCGCCAGCAGCTTGGTGGGGCCTGAAGCTTTCTTT.

V and J are TRBV7-2 and TRBJ2-3; D call uncertain. The CDR3 runs to 12 residues. V dropped 1 base and J dropped 5 bases, with 4 bases sitting between them. Germline assignment: CDR1 SGHTA and CDR2 FQGNSA. The CDR3 nucleotides read TGTGCCAGCAGCTTAGACAGAGATACGCAGTATTTT. Residues: CASSLDRDTQYF.

The V gene is TRBV11-2, the J gene TRBJ1-1, with TRBD1 as a possible D gene (5 bases). CDR1 and CDR2 from the germline V gene are SGHAT and FQNNGV. Trimming left V 1 base short and J 1 base short, with 16 bases between. The length of the CDR3 is 17 residues. The CDR3 loop is CASSLAFGGGGNTEAFF. CDR3 nucleotide sequence: TGTGCCAGCAGCTTAGCTTTTGGGGGAGGAGGGAACACTGAAGCTTTCTTT.

The rearrangement links TRBV7-9 to TRBJ2-1; D perhaps matches TRBD1 (5 bases). V was pared by 4 bases and J by 8 bases, with 18 bases between. CDR1 is SEHNR and CDR2 is FQNEAQ in the germline V gene (reference sequence). The CDR3 totals 15 residues. CDR3 region: CASSSDIYPGDEQFF. For the CDR3, the DNA is TGTGCCAGCAGCTCGGACATTTACCCTGGGGATGAGCAGTTCTTC.

The rearrangement joins TRBV30 to TRBJ2-4; D might be TRBD1 (6 bases). Looked up from germline, CDR1 is GTSNPN and CDR2 is SVGIG (reference sequence). The V and J ends lost 5 bases and 9 bases respectively, with 17 bases between them. This CDR3 has 13 amino acids. CDR3 in DNA: TGTGCCTGGGGGGGCCAGGGAACGTTCATTCAGTACTTC. It encodes CAWGGQGTFIQYF.